This T cell receptor beta chain was found in a study of blood T cell repertoires in COVID-19. Study context: Sources were T cells, B-cell-depleted T cells, or PBMCs; the material itself was cDNA or gDNA.

Source study methods: From reference gene primer amplification, estimates of nucleated cell counts were derived. Measured with immunoSEQ multiplex PCR; TCRdb has only the in-frame clones, and not every one. That table furnishes V, J and clone size, whereas the DNA furnished D and trimming. Of about 160,000 clones detected, 79% appear once; the ten largest clones hold 8% to 8.5%. The CDR3 spans 15 residues. The chain links TRBV21-1 to TRBJ1-2; TRBD1, the D gene given by the table, was not confirmed from the DNA. TRBV21-1 is shown as a pseudogene. The source material was peripheral blood. The TCR was taken from an older woman with COVID-19, enrolled during active disease. The chain's CDR3 is CASSKGWHKIYGYTF. As DNA, the CDR3 is TGTGCCAGCAGCAAAGGTTGGCACAAGATCTATGGCTACACCTTC.